This T cell receptor beta chain comes out of a study of CD8+ T cells in alopecia areata. Findings of the study overall: Relative to mice, TCR sharing across patients was less clear, a difference possibly HLA-related.

Details on this clone: Its matching antigen is unknown. The same CDR3 is also encoded by other DNA sequences in this sample.

With 1 base removed from V and 3 bases from J, the gap between germline ends came to 1 base. Germline-derived CDR1 and CDR2 are KGHSH and LQKENI. The length of the CDR3 is 11 residues. This sample's treatment: oral pan-JAK inhibitor, 5-10 mg twice daily. Reverse transcribed after extraction, RNA yielded cDNA as the sequencing template. Clones were read by immunoSEQ multiplex PCR, and TCRdb kept only the in-frame ones, dropping some. The data contain 190,000 or so clones, roughly 64% of them singletons. The sequencing used CD4+ T cells sorted from blood, collected at week 24, from a patient treated with tofacitinib. The receptor comes from a human donor with alopecia areata. The gene calls are TRBV18 and TRBJ2-7; no reliable D call. The DNA of the CDR3 is TGTGCCAGCTCACCACGCTACGAGCAGTACTTC. The encoded protein is CASSPRYEQYF.